This TCR beta chain is from a study of identical twins. Regarding the study as a whole: Fewer insertions characterized abundant cord blood beta clonotypes, whereas memory repertoires showed none. The models gave estimates that fell short of the out-of-frame TCR alpha sharing seen in monozygotic twins. Partial confounding of zero-insertion analyses by invariant MAIT and iNKT cells was possible.

With regard to this clonotype: What it recognizes is unknown.

It was template switching that added a universal primer site, and there were unique molecular identifiers on the cDNA. A single record per CDR3 protein comes from TCRdb applying MiXCR to the 5' RACE reads. The repertoire holds approximately 500,000 distinct CDR3 sequences, with roughly 15% as singletons. The same data also went into a second study, on yellow fever vaccine responses in identical twins.

The sample comprised CD4+ T cells sorted from blood. The clonotype comes from a woman aged 18 to 35 in good health.

The CDR3: CASSPLADEQFF. CDR3 coding DNA: TGTGCCAGCAGCCCTCTAGCTGATGAGCAGTTCTTC. This chain connects TRBV7-6 to TRBJ2-1, with D possibly being TRBD2 (5 bases). CDR1 and CDR2 from the germline V gene are SGHVS and FNYEAQ. The CDR3 covers 12 residues. Trimming shortened V by 5 bases and J by 8 bases, and 10 bases separated the two germline ends.